This TCR beta chain was captured by sequencing in a study of blood T cells in healthy people across ages (dated by TCRdb to the mid-2010s). The study in broad terms: In model experiments, template switching captured roughly one uniquely barcoded TCR beta cDNA molecule for every two T cells. Age-related changes in TCR beta repertoire diversity were measured in the study by deep sequencing normalized with unique cDNA molecular identifiers. The donors were divided into four age groups: young (average about 15 years), middle-aged (roughly 40), aged (roughly 66) and long-lived (approximately 74). For two donors (one aged 18 to 30 and one aged 80 or older), the study analyzed two additional independent replicas of 1 million unique cDNA reads from the same blood draw.

Systemically healthy Caucasian individuals from Russia, 39 in total and aged roughly 6 to 90 years, were included as donors. About 9.8 milliliters of peripheral blood were drawn from each donor into EDTA-treated Vacutainer tubes. PBMCs were isolated by Ficoll-Paque density-gradient centrifugation, with at least 6.5 million obtained per sample. Total RNA was extracted from PBMCs with Trizol reagent, with at least 6 micrograms obtained per sample. Naive CD45RAhigh/CD27high T cell percentages were measured by flow cytometry on a PBMC aliquot from every donor. Trimming costs V 2 bases and J 8 bases, and their ends lie 9 bases apart. The CDR3 measures 12 amino acids from cysteine to phenylalanine. The only DNA kept is the CDR3, 36 bases in frame from the first base. The CDR1 and CDR2 encoded by the germline V gene (reference sequence) are LGHDT and YNNKEL. Receptor amplification or capture employed 5' RACE. Sequencing was carried out with an Illumina HiSeq 2500. A second PCR of roughly 7 to 11 cycles was performed with a sample-barcoded 5' primer and a J-beta primer mix. Each TCR beta cDNA molecule received a unique molecular identifier from a template-switch 5' adaptor carrying 12 random nucleotides. Each sample yielded at least 2.5 million CDR3-containing paired-end reads. First-strand cDNA synthesis was performed from all RNA using the Mint cDNA synthesis kit, with priming by a TRBC-specific oligonucleotide. Following uracil-DNA glycosylase treatment, a first 18-cycle PCR with universal primers M1SS and BC2_uni_R was performed on all cDNA. From the authors' description of their analysis: For normalization, 1 million high-quality reads, each with a distinct molecular identifier, were randomly selected from each sample. Reads with shared molecular identifiers were discarded instead of being binned into consensus sequences. MiTCR, with a Q25 quality threshold and the strictest error-elimination algorithm, was used for CDR3 identification, clonotype clustering and error correction. Lower-bound total TCR beta diversity was estimated with a nonparametric unseen species model using Euler transformation. Using fastp at Q25 and MiXCR, TCRdb reprocessed the public reads and kept productive beta chains. A single entry per CDR3 protein holds the most common genes and DNA from its merged rows. TCRdb, rather than the study authors, made the V and J calls. This sample holds about 780,000 distinct CDR3 sequences; 20% to 30% were observed only once. The ten largest clonotypes hold about 3% of the sample.

This clonotype was recorded a few times. The clone's antigen remains unknown. No much larger clone exists at a distance of one base, and base qualities are not known. Here is what the overall study found, with its caveats: Compared with the aged group, more naive CD4+ T cells, fewer expanded clones and increased TCR diversity were shown by the long-lived group, suggesting age selection. Total diversity estimates from one million sequenced T cells were considered lower bounds and underestimates. Donor CMV infection status was unknown, potentially confounding age-related changes in expanded clonotypes. The percentage of naive T cells measured by flow cytometry correlated strongly with observed TCR beta diversity. Observed TCR beta diversity per million T cells fell roughly linearly with age, and a significant reduction was already apparent by age roughly 40. Since profiling was done on bulk unsorted PBMCs, naive and antigen-experienced compartments could not be conclusively compared.

This same sample was also part of a study on T cells of mothers and their children. The second paper further reports: Nine systemically healthy Caucasian individuals served as donors, namely three mothers together with their six children. cDNA synthesis used all of the extracted RNA, with 1.5 ug of RNA in each 15 ul reaction. In the second PCR, the M1S primer introduced both the sample barcodes and 2-4 random nucleotides. More than 8 million TCR beta CDR3 reads were obtained from each mother, and about 3 million reads were obtained from each child. In both related and unrelated pairs, thymic selection shapes the output of TCR recombination in a similar way, with inherited differences having only a minor effect. Normalized repertoire overlap was always slightly but never significantly higher in related than unrelated mother-child pairs. No persistent microchimeric T cell clones were found, with a detection sensitivity of 85 to 100 clones per million clonotypes. Deep NGS was used in the study to compare the TCR beta repertoires of mothers and children and to look for features that separate related mother-child pairs from unrelated individuals. Mothers averaged roughly 40 +/- 4 years of age and children averaged around 10 +/- 4 years. After adapters were ligated using NEBNext reagents, the libraries underwent 100+100 nt paired-end sequencing on an Illumina HiSeq 2000. To prevent cross-contamination, the mother and child libraries were prepared one month apart and sequenced in separate runs. For each donor, somewhere between about 500,000 and 2,000,000 distinct TCR beta clonotypes were identified. Naive TCR beta clonotypes were estimated from low-frequency clonotypes matched to each donor's FACS-determined naive share, without sorting.

This TCR was sampled from a boy between 10 and 17 years old in good health. The chain employs TRBV3-1 and TRBJ1-2, and perhaps TRBD1 as D gene, on 5 matching bases. Specimen: blood. In nucleotide form, the sequence is TGTGCCAGCAGCCAACGGCGGACAGGCTACACCTTC. It codes for CASSQRRTGYTF.